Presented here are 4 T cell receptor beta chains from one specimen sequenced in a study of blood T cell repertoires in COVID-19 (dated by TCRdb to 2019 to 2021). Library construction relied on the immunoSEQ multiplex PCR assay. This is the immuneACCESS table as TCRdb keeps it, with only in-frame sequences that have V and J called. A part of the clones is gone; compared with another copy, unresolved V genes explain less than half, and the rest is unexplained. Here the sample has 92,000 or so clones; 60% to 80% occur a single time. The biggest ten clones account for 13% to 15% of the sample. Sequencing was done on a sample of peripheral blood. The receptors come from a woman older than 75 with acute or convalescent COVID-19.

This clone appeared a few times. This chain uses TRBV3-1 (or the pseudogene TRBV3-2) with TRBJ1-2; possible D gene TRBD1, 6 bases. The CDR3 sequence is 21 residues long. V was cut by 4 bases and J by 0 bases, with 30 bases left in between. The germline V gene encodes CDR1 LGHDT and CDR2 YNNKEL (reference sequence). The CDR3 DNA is TGTGCCAGCAGCCTAAGTCGGTCTCGAGGCAGGGGCCGGTCGCCTAACTATGGCTACACCTTC. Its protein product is CASSLSRSRGRGRSPNYGYTF.

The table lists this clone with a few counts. DNA for the CDR3: TGTGCCATCAGCTCTAGGGGGGGGGACACTGAAGCTTTCTTT. Its protein is CAISSRGGDTEAFF. This chain links TRBV10-3 with TRBJ1-1; TRBD1 might be the D (6 bases). The germline CDR1 and CDR2 sequences are ENHRY and SYGVKD. CDR3 length equals 14 residues. V shed 6 bases and J shed 3 bases, with 14 bases lying between them.

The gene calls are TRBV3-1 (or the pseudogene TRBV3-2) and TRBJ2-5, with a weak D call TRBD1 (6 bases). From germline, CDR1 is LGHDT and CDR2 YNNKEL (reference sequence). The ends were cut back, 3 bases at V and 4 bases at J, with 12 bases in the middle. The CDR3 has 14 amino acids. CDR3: CASSHRAQGETQYF. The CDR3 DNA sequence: TGTGCCAGCAGCCATCGCGCACAGGGAGAGACCCAGTACTTC.

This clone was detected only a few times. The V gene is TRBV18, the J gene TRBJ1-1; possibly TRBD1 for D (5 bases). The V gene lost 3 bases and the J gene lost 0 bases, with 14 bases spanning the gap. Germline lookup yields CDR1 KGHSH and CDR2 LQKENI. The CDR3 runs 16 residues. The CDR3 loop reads CASSPRQTSMNTEAFF. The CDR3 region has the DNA TGTGCCAGCTCACCTAGACAGACGTCGATGAACACTGAAGCTTTCTTT.